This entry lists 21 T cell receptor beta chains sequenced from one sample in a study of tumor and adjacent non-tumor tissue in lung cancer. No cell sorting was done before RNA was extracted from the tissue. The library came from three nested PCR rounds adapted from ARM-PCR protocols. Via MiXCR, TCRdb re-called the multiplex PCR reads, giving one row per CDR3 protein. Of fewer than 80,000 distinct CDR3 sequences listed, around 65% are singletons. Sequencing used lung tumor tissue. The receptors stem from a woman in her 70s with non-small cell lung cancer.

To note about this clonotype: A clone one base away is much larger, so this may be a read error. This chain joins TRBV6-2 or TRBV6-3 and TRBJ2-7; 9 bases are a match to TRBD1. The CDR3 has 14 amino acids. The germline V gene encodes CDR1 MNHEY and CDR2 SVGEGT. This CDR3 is CASTVDRGPYEHYF. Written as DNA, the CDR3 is TGTGCCAGCACCGTGGACAGGGGCCCCTACGAGCACTACTTC.

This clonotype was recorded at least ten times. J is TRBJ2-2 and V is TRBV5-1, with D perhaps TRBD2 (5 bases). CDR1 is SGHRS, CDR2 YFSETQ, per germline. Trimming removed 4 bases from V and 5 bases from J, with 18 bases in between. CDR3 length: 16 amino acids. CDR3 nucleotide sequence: TGCGCCAGCAGCCCGCCGACCGGGGAGCAGACCGGGGAGCTGTTTTTT. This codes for CASSPPTGEQTGELFF.

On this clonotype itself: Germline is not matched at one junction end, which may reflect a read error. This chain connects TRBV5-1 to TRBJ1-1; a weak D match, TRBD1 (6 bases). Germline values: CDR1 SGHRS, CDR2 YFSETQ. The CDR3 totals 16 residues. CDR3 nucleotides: TGTGCCAGCAGCCAGGGCGGGGGCTCCATGAACACTGTAGCTTTCTTT. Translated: CASSQGGGSMNTVAFF.

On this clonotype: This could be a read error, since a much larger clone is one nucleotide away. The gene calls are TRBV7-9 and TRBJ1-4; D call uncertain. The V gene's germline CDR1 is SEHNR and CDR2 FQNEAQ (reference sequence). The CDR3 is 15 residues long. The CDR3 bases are TGTGCCAGCAGCCCCATTCTTGCAACTAATGAAAAAGTGTTTTTT. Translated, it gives CASSPILATNEKVFF.

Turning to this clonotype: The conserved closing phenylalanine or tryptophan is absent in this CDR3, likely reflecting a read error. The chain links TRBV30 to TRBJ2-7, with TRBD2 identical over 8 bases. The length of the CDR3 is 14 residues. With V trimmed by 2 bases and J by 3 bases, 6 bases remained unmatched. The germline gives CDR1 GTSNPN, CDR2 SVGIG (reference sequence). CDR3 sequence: CAWSRTSRIYEQYS. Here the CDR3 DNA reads TGTGCCTGGAGTCGGACTAGCAGGATCTACGAGCAGTACTCC.

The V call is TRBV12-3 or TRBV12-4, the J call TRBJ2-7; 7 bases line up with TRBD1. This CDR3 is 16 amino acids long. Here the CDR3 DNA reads TGTGCCAACAGTTCCACAGGGGTGGGAACCTCCTACGAGCAGTACGTC. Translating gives CANSSTGVGTSYEQYV.

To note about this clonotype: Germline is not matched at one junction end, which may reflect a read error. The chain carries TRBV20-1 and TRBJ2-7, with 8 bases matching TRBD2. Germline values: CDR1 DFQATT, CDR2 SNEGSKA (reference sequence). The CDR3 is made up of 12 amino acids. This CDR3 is CSARGGQGLGNF. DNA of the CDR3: TGCAGTGCTAGAGGTGGGCAGGGACTAGGAAACTTC.

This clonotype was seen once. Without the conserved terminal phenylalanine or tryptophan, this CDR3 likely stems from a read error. CDR3: CVSSPHQSTSNTEELFS. As DNA, the CDR3 is TGTGTCAGCAGCCCCCATCAATCGACATCGAACACCGAGGAGCTGTTTTCT. V usage is TRBV11-3 and J usage is TRBJ2-2, with unresolved D. This CDR3 is 17 amino acids long. Germline V gene lookup returns CDR1 SGHNT and CDR2 YENEEA.

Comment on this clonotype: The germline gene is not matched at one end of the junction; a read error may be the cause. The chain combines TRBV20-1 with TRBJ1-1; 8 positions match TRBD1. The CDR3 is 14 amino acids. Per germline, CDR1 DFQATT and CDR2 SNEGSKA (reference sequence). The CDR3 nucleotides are TGCAGTTCCTACGACAGGGGACGAAACACTGAAGCTTCCTTT. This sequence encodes CSSYDRGRNTEASF.

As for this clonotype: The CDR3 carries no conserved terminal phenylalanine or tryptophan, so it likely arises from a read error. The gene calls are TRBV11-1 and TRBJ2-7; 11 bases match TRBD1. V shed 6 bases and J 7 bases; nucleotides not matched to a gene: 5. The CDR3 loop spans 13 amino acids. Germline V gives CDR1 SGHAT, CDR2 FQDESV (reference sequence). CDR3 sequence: CASRRTGGYEQYL. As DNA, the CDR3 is TGTGCCAGCAGGAGGACAGGGGGCTATGAGCAGTACTTA.

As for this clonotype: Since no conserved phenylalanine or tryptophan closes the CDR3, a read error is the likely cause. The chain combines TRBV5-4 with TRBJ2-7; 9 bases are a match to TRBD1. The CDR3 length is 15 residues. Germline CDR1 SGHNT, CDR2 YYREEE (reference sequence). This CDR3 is CASSFGQGHIGEQYY. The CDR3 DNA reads TGTGCCAGTAGCTTCGGACAGGGGCATATAGGGGAGCAGTACTAC.

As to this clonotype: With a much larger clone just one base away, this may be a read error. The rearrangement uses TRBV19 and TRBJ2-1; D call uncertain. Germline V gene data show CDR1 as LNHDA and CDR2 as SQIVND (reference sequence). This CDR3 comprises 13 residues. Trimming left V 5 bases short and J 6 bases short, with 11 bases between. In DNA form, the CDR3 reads TGTGCCAGTAGTTTCTCGGTGATCAATGAGCAGTTCTTC. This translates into CASSFSVINEQFF.

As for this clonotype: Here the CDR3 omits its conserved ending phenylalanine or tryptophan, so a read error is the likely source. The CDR3 spells CASSESFQGHEAFS. The CDR3 DNA sequence: TGCGCAAGCAGCGAGAGCTTTCAGGGACATGAAGCTTTCTCT. The chain has TRBV4-1 and TRBJ1-1; a possible D gene is TRBD1 (6 bases). Germline lookup yields CDR1 MGHRA and CDR2 YSYEKL. This CDR3 has 14 residues.

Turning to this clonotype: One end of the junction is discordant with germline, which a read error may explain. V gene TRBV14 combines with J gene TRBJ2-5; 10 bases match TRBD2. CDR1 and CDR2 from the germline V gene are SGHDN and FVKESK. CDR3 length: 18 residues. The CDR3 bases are TGTGCCAGCAGCCGAGCGGTCCTCGGACTAGCGGACCCTGGGACCCAGTGCTTC. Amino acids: CASSRAVLGLADPGTQCF.

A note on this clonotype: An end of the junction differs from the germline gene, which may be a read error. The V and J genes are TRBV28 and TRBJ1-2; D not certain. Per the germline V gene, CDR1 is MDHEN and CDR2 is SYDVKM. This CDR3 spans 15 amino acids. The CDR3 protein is CVSSDSGITHYGYTF. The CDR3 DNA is TGTGTCAGCAGTGACTCCGGGATTACACATTATGGCTACACCTTC.

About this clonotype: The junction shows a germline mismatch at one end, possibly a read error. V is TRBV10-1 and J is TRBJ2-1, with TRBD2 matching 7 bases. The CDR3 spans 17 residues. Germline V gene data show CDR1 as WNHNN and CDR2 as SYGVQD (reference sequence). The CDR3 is CASSRLPSGMDYNEHFF. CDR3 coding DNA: TGCGCCAGCAGCAGGTTGCCCAGCGGGATGGACTACAATGAGCACTTCTTC.

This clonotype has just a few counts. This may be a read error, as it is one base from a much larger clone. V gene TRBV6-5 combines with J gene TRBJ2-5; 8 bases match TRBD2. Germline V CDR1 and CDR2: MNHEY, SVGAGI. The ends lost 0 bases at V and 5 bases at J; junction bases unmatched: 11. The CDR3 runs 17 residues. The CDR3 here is CASSYSPVSGMGETQYF. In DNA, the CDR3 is TGTGCCAGCAGTTACTCGCCCGTTAGCGGGATGGGGGAGACCCAGTACTTC.

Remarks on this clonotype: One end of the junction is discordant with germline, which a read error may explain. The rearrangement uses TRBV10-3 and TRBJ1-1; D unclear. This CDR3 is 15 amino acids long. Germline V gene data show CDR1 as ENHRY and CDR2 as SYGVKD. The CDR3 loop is CAISVTFQDDTEVIF. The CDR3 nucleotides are TGTGCCATCAGTGTGACGTTCCAAGATGACACTGAAGTTATCTTT.

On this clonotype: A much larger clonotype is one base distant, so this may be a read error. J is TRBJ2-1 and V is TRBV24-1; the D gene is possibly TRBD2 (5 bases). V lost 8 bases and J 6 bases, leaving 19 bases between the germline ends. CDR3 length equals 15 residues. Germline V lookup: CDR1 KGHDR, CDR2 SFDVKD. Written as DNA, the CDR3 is TGTGCCACCAAATTCTGGGTGAGAGGGATCAATGAGCAGTTCTTC. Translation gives CATKFWVRGINEQFF.

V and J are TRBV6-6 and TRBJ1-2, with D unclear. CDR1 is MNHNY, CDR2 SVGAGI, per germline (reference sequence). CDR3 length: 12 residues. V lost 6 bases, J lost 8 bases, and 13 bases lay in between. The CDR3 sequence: CASSKAVGGYTF. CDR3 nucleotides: TGTGCCAGCAGCAAGGCGGTTGGGGGCTACACCTTC.

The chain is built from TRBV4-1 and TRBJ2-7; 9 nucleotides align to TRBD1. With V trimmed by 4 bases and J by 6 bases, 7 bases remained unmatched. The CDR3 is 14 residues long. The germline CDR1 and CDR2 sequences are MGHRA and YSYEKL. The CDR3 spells CASSPEDRGSEQYF. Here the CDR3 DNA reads TGCGCCAGCAGCCCGGAGGACAGGGGTTCCGAGCAGTACTTC.